One and the same sample provided the 25 T cell receptor beta chains below, sequenced in a study of post-analysis software for immune sequencing data (dated by TCRdb to the mid-2010s). For these receptors, no antigen is known. The protocol used for the library was PCR. The sequencer was an Illumina HiSeq 2500. To reduce PCR and sequencing biases, unique molecular identifiers were built into the TCR beta cDNA libraries. The public reads were run again by TCRdb, first through fastp at Q25 and then through MiXCR, and only productive beta chains were kept. Each CDR3 protein appears once, grouped with its most common genes and DNA. The sample table holds about 260,000 distinct CDR3 sequences, of which 35% to 40% were seen once. Around 4.7% of the sample belongs to the ten largest clones. Here is what the overall study found, with its caveats: Patients showed significantly higher frequencies than controls for 4 or 5 TRBV segments, among them TRBV5-6, TRBV5-1 and TRBV20-1.

The sequenced sample was blood. These receptors came from a girl aged 5-17 years with multiple sclerosis.

The rearrangement uses TRBV28 and TRBJ1-2, with D possibly TRBD1 on 6 matching bases. The CDR3 contains 13 residues. Germline V lookup: CDR1 MDHEN, CDR2 SYDVKM. V lost 5 bases, J lost 7 bases, and 14 bases lay in between. The CDR3 DNA is TGTGCCAGCAGTCGCGCATACAGGGTTGGCTACACCTTC. It codes for CASSRAYRVGYTF.

The V and J genes are TRBV2 and TRBJ1-6, with 7 bases matching TRBD1. Trimming removed 7 bases from V and 10 bases from J; junction bases left unmatched: 7. The germline CDR1 and CDR2 sequences are SNHLY and FYNNEI. The CDR3 contains 13 residues. The CDR3 nucleotides read TGTGCCAGCACCCGGACAGGAGAGTCACCCCTCCACTTT. Amino acid sequence: CASTRTGESPLHF.

In this sample, this clonotype turned up many times. V is TRBV29-1 and J is TRBJ1-4, with D unclear. There are 14 residues in the CDR3. In germline, CDR1 is SQVTM, CDR2 ANQGSEA. Trimming took 4 bases from V and 2 from J, leaving 11 bases between them. CDR3 in DNA: TGCAGCGTTGGGCGGTTGGGGACTAATGAAAAACTGTTTTTT. Its translation is CSVGRLGTNEKLFF. Full variable domain (missing parts from reference TRBV29-1 and TRBJ1-4): SAVISQKPSRDICQRGTSLTIQCQVDSQVTMMFWYRQQPGQSLTLIATANQGSEATYESGFVIDKFPISRPNLTFSTLTVSNMSPEDSSIYLCSVGRLGTNEKLFFGSGTQLSVL.

A word on this clonotype: This may be a read error: a much more frequent sequence differs by one nucleotide. The chain couples TRBV7-2 to TRBJ1-5, with 10 bases identical to TRBD1. In germline, CDR1 is SGHTA, CDR2 FQGNSA. J was trimmed by 7 bases and V by 7 bases; bases with no gene match: 7. This CDR3 contains 14 residues. The chain's CDR3 is CASNPTGGEQPQHF. The DNA of the CDR3 is TGTGCCAGCAACCCGACAGGGGGCGAGCAGCCCCAGCATTTT. Variable domain in full (rest from reference TRBV7-2 and TRBJ1-5): GAGVSQSPSNKVTEKGKDVELRCDPISGHTALYWYRQSLGQGLEFLIYFQGNSAPDKSGLPSDRFSAERTGGSVSTLTIQRTQQEDSAVYLCASNPTGGEQPQHFGDGTRLSIL.

This clonotype was seen only a few times. The rearrangement links TRBV6-6 to TRBJ1-5; no definite D call. V lost 2 bases, J lost 0 bases, and 11 bases lay in between. From germline, CDR1 is MNHNY and CDR2 SVGAGI (reference sequence). The CDR3 loop spans 16 amino acids. The CDR3 is CASSYRSGYSNQPQHF. The CDR3 region has the DNA TGTGCCAGCAGTTACCGATCGGGGTATAGCAATCAGCCCCAGCATTTT.

This clonotype was observed at least ten times. The chain uses TRBV12-3 or TRBV12-4 and TRBJ1-2; 9 bases match TRBD1. The CDR3 loop spans 14 amino acids. The V gene end was trimmed by 5 bases and the J gene end by 2 bases; junction bases not matched to a gene: 3. CDR3 in DNA: TGTGCCAGCAGTCCTGGGACAGGGAACTATGGCTACACCTTC. Its translation is CASSPGTGNYGYTF.

This clonotype has a count of ten or more. The gene calls are TRBV5-1 and TRBJ2-7; 10 bases align to TRBD1. With 0 bases clipped from V and 0 bases from J, the junction kept 0 bases outside the gene matches. Germline CDR1 reads SGHRS; CDR2 reads YFSETQ. The length of the CDR3 is 15 residues. CDR3 region: CASSLGQGASYEQYF. The DNA for the CDR3 is TGCGCCAGCAGCTTGGGACAGGGGGCCTCCTACGAGCAGTACTTC.

V usage is TRBV29-1 and J usage is TRBJ2-1; 10 bases line up with TRBD2. Looked up from germline, CDR1 is SQVTM and CDR2 is ANQGSEA. The CDR3 is made up of 17 amino acids. Trimming cost V 1 base and J 0 bases; bases outside gene matches: 6. The CDR3 nucleotides read TGCAGCGTTGAAGGGACTAGCGGTTTCAGCTCCTACAATGAGCAGTTCTTC. This encodes CSVEGTSGFSSYNEQFF.

Only one count was recorded for this clonotype. This chain connects TRBV20-1 to TRBJ2-4, with 10 bases fitting TRBD2. The J call may be faulty, since TRBJ2-7 better matches the DNA end. CDR3 size: 17 residues. From germline, CDR1 is DFQATT and CDR2 SNEGSKA (reference sequence). DNA for the CDR3: TGCAGTGCTAGGGGCGACCGGGCTAGCGGGGGTGTCTACGAGCAGTACTTC. Protein product: CSARGDRASGGVYEQYF.

Concerning this clonotype: Given a much more abundant clone one base away, this may be a read error. This chain joins TRBV7-9 and TRBJ2-1, with D tentatively TRBD1 (6 bases). The tail of the sequence fits TRBJ2-7 better, so the J call may be wrong. The germline V gene has CDR1 SEHNR and CDR2 FQNEAQ (reference sequence). This CDR3 has 15 residues. CDR3 loop: CASSPTGTSYNEQYF. The CDR3 DNA is TGTGCCAGCAGCCCTACAGGGACCTCCTACAATGAGCAGTACTTC.

In its sample, this clonotype was seen many times. The CDR3 region is CASSTLTGYGYTF. The CDR3 nucleotides read TGTGCCAGCAGTACCCTGACAGGGTACGGCTACACCTTC. V usage is TRBV6-5 and J usage is TRBJ1-2; the match to TRBD1 covers 7 bases. The CDR3 loop spans 13 amino acids. Germline values: CDR1 MNHEY, CDR2 SVGAGI. The V gene end was trimmed by 5 bases and the J gene end by 8 bases; junction bases not matched to a gene: 8.

There are a few counts of this clonotype. The J gene is TRBJ1-1, the V gene TRBV6-5; D not resolved. Germline CDR1 MNHEY, CDR2 SVGAGI. This CDR3 has 14 residues. Trimming left V 2 bases short and J 2 bases short, with 9 bases between. CDR3 protein: CASSYGKLNTEAFF. In nucleotides, the CDR3 is TGTGCCAGCAGTTACGGAAAGCTAAACACTGAAGCTTTCTTT.

This clonotype was detected only once. The chain combines TRBV29-1 with TRBJ2-7, with D hard to call. Per the germline V gene, CDR1 is SQVTM and CDR2 is ANQGSEA. V was clipped by 0 bases and J by 4 bases, with 10 bases between them. The CDR3 extends over 13 amino acids. The CDR3: CSVEDPATYEQYF. CDR3 nucleotides: TGCAGCGTTGAAGATCCGGCCACTTACGAGCAGTACTTC.

On this clonotype itself: It may be a read error: a sequence one base away is much more abundant. The chain links TRBV29-1 to TRBJ2-4, with 8 bases lining up with TRBD2. The assigned J gene may be wrong: the sequence end matches TRBJ2-5 better. Germline V gene sequence: CDR1 SQVTM, CDR2 ANQGSEA. This CDR3 has 13 amino acids. CDR3 DNA: TGCAGCTTTGGCGCGGGAGGTCAAGAGACCCAGTACTTC. It codes for CSFGAGGQETQYF.

As for this clonotype: The junction and the germline gene differ at one end; a read error may be behind it. This rearrangement joins TRBV7-2 to TRBJ2-4; D is perhaps TRBD2 (6 bases). Germline loops: CDR1 SGHTA, CDR2 FQGNSA. The CDR3 extends over 14 amino acids. The CDR3, as DNA: TGTGCCAGCAGCCTAGCGTTCGGGCGGCAGTTTCAGTACTTC. Translation gives CASSLAFGRQFQYF.

In regard to this clonotype: This could be a read error, since a much larger clone is one nucleotide away. V gene TRBV18 combines with J gene TRBJ2-5, with D possibly TRBD1 on 5 matching bases. The CDR3 extends over 13 amino acids. Germline V lookup: CDR1 KGHSH, CDR2 LQKENI. The CDR3 loop is CASQQTAQEAQYF. DNA for the CDR3: TGTGCCAGCCAACAGACAGCCCAAGAGGCCCAGTACTTC.

This clonotype was observed many times. The chain has TRBV28 and TRBJ2-4; D gene unclear. Trimming removed 5 bases from V and 0 bases from J, with 11 bases in between. The germline V gene encodes CDR1 MDHEN and CDR2 SYDVKM. This CDR3 has 15 residues. In DNA form, the CDR3 reads TGTGCCAGCAGTGGCCATATGCTAGCCAAAAACATTCAGTACTTC. Translated: CASSGHMLAKNIQYF.

This clonotype was seen a handful of times. The gene calls are TRBV13 and TRBJ2-5; 8 bases map to TRBD2. This CDR3 spans 15 amino acids. The germline CDR1 and CDR2 sequences are PRHDT and FYEKMQ (reference sequence). V trimming: 6 bases; J trimming: 11 bases; junction bases outside the gene matches: 17. CDR3 sequence (DNA): TGTGCCAGCAGTCCGGGGGGGCCCCTCTACAATGAGCAGTACTTC. Its translation: CASSPGGPLYNEQYF. The variable domain in full, with the rest retrieved from reference TRBV13 and TRBJ2-5, is AAGVIQSPRHLIKEKRETATLKCYPIPRHDTVYWYQQGPGQDPQFLISFYEKMQSDKGSIPDRFSAQQFSDYHSELNMSSLELGDSALYFCASSPGGPLYNEQYFGPGTRLLVL.

Turning to this clonotype: Being one base from a much bigger clone, this may be a read error. This chain links TRBV4-1 with TRBJ1-5; no clear D. The CDR3 sequence is 16 residues long. CDR1 is MGHRA, CDR2 YSYEKL, per germline. V lost 0 bases and J lost 6, with 15 bases in between. The CDR3 DNA reads as TGCGCCAGCAGCCAAGAGCGGGAGGGAAGCGGTCAGCCCCAGCATTTT. It encodes CASSQEREGSGQPQHF.

Remarks on this clonotype: A read error is possible here, since a much larger clone lies one base away. The chain joins TRBV5-1 to TRBJ2-1, with D perhaps TRBD1 (6 bases). Matching the DNA end better, TRBJ2-7 makes the J call doubtful. This CDR3 has 16 residues. The germline gives CDR1 SGHRS, CDR2 YFSETQ. CDR3 in DNA: TGCGCCAGCAGCTTGGCGGACAGAAGCTCCTACAATGAGCAGTACTTC. Protein sequence: CASSLADRSSYNEQYF.

The chain recombines TRBV30 with TRBJ2-7; TRBD1 matches 9 bases. Trimming cost V 1 base and J 6 bases; bases outside gene matches: 7. The CDR3 length is 14 residues. Per germline, CDR1 GTSNPN and CDR2 SVGIG (reference sequence). The CDR3 DNA follows: TGTGCCTGGAGTGCCCGGACAGGGGCCCTCGAGCAGTACTTC. Translation: CAWSARTGALEQYF. The full variable domain, completed using reference TRBV30 and TRBJ2-7, is SQTIHQWPATLVQPVGSPLSLECTVEGTSNPNLYWYRQAAGRGLQLLFYSVGIGQISSEVPQNLSASRPQDRQFILSSKKLLLSDSGFYLCAWSARTGALEQYFGPGTRLTVT.

This clonotype has at least ten counts. As DNA, the CDR3 is TGTGCCAGCAGCCGATATTACGGGACAGCATACAATGAGCAGTTCTTC. Translation gives CASSRYYGTAYNEQFF. The rearrangement joins TRBV11-2 to TRBJ2-1, with 7 bases matching TRBD1. Trimming cost V 5 bases and J 4 bases; bases outside gene matches: 11. Germline V gene sequence: CDR1 SGHAT, CDR2 FQNNGV. There are 16 residues in the CDR3.

This clonotype came up many times. The chain carries TRBV7-9 and TRBJ1-1, with a weak D call TRBD1 (6 bases). The CDR3 loop spans 16 amino acids. The V gene lost 2 bases and the J gene lost 4 bases, with 17 bases spanning the gap. CDR1 is SEHNR, CDR2 FQNEAQ, per germline (reference sequence). The CDR3 DNA is TGTGCCAGCAGCTTAACGTCGACAGGCTGGGTCACTGAAGCTTTCTTT. It codes for CASSLTSTGWVTEAFF.

This clonotype was found a few times. The chain couples TRBV29-1 to TRBJ1-2, with D unresolved. The CDR3 covers 12 residues. Trimming left V 3 bases short and J 2 bases short, with 7 bases between. Germline CDR1 is SQVTM and CDR2 is ANQGSEA. The DNA for the CDR3 is TGCAGCGTTGAGGGCCTAAACTATGGCTACACCTTC. Translated, it gives CSVEGLNYGYTF.

This clonotype showed up many times. The chain employs TRBV12-3 or TRBV12-4 and TRBJ2-1, with D possibly being TRBD2 (5 bases). The CDR3 totals 16 residues. Trimming pared 4 bases from V and 2 bases from J, leaving 15 bases between. DNA of the CDR3: TGTGCCAGCAGTTCCCAAAACGGGGAAACCTACAATGAGCAGTTCTTC. This translates into CASSSQNGETYNEQFF.